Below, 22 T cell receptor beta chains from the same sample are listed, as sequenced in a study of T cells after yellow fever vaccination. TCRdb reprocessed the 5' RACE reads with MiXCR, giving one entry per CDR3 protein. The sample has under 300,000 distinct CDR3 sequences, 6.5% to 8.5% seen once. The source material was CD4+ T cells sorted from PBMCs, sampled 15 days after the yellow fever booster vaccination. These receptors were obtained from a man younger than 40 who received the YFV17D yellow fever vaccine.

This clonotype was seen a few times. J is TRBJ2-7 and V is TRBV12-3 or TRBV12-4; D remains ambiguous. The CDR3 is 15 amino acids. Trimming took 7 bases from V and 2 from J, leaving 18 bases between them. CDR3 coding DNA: TGTGCCAGCACTATCCTTCACCCAGGTACCTACGAGCAGTACTTC. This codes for CASTILHPGTYEQYF.

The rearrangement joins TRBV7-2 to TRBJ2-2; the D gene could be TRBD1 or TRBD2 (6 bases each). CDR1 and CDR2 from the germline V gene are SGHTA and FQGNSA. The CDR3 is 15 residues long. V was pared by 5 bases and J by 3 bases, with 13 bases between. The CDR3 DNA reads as TGTGCCAGCAGCCCCCGGGGGCTGGACACCGGGGAGCTGTTTTTT. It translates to CASSPRGLDTGELFF.

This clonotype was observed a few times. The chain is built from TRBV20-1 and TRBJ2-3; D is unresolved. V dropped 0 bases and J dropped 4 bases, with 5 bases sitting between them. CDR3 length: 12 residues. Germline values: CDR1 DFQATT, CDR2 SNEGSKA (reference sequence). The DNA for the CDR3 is TGCAGTGCTAGAGATCTTGCAGATACGCAGTATTTT. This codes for CSARDLADTQYF.

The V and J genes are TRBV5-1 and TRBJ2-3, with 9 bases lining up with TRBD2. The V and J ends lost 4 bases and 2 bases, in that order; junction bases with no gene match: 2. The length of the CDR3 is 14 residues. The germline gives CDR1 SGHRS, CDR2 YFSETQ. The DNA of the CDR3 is TGCGCCAGCAGCAGCGGGAGGACCACAGATACGCAGTATTTT. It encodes CASSSGRTTDTQYF.

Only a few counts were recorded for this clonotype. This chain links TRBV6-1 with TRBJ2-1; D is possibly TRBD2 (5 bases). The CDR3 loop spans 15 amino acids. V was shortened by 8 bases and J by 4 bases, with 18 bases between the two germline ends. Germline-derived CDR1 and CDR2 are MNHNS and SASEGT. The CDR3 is CASRVQGLAYNEQFF. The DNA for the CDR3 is TGTGCCAGCCGCGTACAAGGACTGGCGTACAATGAGCAGTTCTTC.

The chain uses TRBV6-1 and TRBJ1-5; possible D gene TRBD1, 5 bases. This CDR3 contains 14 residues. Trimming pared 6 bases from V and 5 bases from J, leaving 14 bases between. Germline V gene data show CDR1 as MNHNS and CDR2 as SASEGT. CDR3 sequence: CASSRQKNDQPQHF. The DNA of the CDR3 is TGTGCCAGCAGCCGACAGAAGAATGATCAGCCCCAGCATTTT.

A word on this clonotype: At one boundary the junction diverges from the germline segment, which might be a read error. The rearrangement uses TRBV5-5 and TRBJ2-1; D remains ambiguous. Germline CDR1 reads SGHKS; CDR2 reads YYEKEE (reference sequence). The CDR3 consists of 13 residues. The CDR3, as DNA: TGTGCCAGCGGCCCCGGGCTCTACGATGAGCAGTTCTTC. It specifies CASGPGLYDEQFF.

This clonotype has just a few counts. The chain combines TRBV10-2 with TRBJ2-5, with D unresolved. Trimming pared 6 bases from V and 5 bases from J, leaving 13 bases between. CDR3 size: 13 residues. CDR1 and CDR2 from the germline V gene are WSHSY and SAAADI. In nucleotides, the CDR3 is TGCGCCAGCAGGAAGGATATTTGGGAGACCCAGTACTTC. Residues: CASRKDIWETQYF.

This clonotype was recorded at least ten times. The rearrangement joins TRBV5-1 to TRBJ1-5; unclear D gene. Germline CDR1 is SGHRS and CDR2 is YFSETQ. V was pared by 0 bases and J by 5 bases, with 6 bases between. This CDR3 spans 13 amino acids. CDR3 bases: TGCGCCAGCAGCTTGGACATTGATCAGCCCCAGCATTTT. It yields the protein CASSLDIDQPQHF.

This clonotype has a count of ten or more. CDR3: CSARDRGINEQFF. CDR3 bases: TGCAGCGCCCGGGACAGGGGTATAAATGAGCAGTTCTTC. The chain carries TRBV29-1 and TRBJ2-1, with 10 bases lining up with TRBD1. V was clipped by 7 bases and J by 7 bases; unmatched bases: 7. The CDR3 is 13 amino acids. Germline CDR1 SQVTM, CDR2 ANQGSEA.

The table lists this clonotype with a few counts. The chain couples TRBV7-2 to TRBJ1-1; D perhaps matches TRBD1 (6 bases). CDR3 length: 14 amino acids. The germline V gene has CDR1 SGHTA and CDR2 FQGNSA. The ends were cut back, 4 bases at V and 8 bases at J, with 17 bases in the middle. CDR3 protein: CASSSAGVAAEAFF. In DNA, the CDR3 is TGTGCCAGCAGCTCCGCAGGGGTCGCGGCCGAAGCTTTCTTT.

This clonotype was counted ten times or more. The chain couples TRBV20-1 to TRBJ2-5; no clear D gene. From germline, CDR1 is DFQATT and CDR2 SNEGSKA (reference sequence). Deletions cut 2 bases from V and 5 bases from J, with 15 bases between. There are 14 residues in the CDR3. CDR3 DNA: TGCAGTGCTAGAAGATGGTCAAAGGTGGAGACCCAGTACTTC. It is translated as CSARRWSKVETQYF.

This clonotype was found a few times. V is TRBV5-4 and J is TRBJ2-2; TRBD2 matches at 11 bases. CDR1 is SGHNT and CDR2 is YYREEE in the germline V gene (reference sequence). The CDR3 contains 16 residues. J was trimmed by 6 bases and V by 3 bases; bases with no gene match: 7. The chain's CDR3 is CASSSLSGRASGELFF. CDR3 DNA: TGTGCCAGCAGCTCGCTTAGCGGGAGGGCCTCCGGGGAGCTGTTTTTT.

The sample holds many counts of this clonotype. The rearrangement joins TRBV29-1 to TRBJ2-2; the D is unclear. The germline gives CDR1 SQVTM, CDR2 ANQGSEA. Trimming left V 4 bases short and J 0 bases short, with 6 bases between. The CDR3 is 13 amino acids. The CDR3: CSVAISNTGELFF. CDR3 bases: TGCAGCGTTGCCATATCGAACACCGGGGAGCTGTTTTTT.

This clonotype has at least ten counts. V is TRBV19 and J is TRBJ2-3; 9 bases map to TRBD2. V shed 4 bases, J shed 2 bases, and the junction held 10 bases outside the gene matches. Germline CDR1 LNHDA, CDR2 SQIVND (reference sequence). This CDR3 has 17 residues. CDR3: CASSTAEASGNTDTQYF. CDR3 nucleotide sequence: TGTGCCAGTAGTACGGCCGAGGCTAGCGGGAACACAGATACGCAGTATTTT.

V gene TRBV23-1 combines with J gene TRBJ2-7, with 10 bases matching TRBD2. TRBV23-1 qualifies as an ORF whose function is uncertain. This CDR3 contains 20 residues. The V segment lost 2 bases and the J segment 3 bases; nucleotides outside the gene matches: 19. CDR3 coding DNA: TGCGCCAGCAGTCAACGGGTCAGGGGGCGGCTAGCGGGAGAGGACTACGAGCAGTACTTC. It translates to CASSQRVRGRLAGEDYEQYF.

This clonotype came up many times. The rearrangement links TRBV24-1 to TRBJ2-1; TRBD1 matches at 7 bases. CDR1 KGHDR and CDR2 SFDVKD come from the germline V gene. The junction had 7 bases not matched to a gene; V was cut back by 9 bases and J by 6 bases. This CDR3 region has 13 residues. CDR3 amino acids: CATQSGGLNEQFF. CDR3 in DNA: TGTGCCACCCAATCAGGGGGTCTCAATGAGCAGTTCTTC.

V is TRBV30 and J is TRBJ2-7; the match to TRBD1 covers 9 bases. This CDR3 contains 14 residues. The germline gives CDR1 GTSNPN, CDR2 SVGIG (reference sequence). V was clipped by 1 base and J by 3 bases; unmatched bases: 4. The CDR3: CAWSAGTGSYEQYF. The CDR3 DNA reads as TGTGCCTGGAGTGCCGGGACAGGGAGCTACGAGCAGTACTTC.

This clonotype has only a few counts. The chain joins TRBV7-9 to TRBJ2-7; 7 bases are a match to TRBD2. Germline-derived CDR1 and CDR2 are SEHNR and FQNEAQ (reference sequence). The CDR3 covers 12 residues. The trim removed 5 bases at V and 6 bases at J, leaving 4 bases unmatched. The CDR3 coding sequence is TGTGCCAGCAGCCACACGGGGGGCGAGCAGTACTTC. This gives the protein CASSHTGGEQYF. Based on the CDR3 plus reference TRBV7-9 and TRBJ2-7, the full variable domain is DTGVSQNPRHKITKRGQNVTFRCDPISEHNRLYWYRQTLGQGPEFLTYFQNEAQLEKSRLLSDRFSAERPKGSFSTLEIQRTEQGDSAMYLCASSHTGGEQYFGPGTRLTVT.

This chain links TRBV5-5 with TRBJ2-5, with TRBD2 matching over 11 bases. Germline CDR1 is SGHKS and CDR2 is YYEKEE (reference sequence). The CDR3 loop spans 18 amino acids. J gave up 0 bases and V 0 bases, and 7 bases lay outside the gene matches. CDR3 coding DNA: TGTGCCAGCAGCTTGGGACTAGCGGGAATCCCTTACCAAGAGACCCAGTACTTC. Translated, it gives CASSLGLAGIPYQETQYF. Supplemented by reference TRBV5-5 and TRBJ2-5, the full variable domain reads DAGVTQSPTHLIKTRGQQVTLRCSPISGHKSVSWYQQVLGQGPQFIFQYYEKEERGRGNFPDRFSARQFPNYSSELNVNALLLGDSALYLCASSLGLAGIPYQETQYFGPGTRLLVL.

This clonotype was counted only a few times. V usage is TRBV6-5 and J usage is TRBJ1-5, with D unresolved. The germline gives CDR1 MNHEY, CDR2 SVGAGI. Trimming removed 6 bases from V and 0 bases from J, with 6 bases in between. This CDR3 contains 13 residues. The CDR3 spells CASRGNSNQPQHF. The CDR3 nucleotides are TGTGCCAGCAGGGGCAATAGCAATCAGCCCCAGCATTTT.

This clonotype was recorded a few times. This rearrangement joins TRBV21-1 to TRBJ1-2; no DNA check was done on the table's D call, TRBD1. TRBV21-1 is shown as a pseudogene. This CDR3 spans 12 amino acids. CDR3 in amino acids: CAPLKGAYGYTF. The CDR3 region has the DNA TGTGCCCCTCTAAAGGGGGCCTATGGCTACACCTTC.